Given below is one T cell receptor beta chain in context. The source of the sample is a study of blood T cell repertoires in COVID-19. Clones were read by immunoSEQ multiplex PCR, and TCRdb kept only the in-frame ones, dropping some. The sample shows approximately 310,000 clones, around 90% of them seen only once. The TCR sequence derives from a man aged 60 to 69 who had recovered from COVID-19. Sequences were obtained from PBMCs or T cells enriched from blood (not recorded which).

CDR3 amino acids: CASSPPGQGSQPQHF. The CDR3 DNA reads TGTGCCAGCTCACCACCGGGACAGGGGAGTCAGCCCCAGCATTTT. The chain is built from TRBV18 and TRBJ1-5; 10 positions match TRBD1. From germline, CDR1 is KGHSH and CDR2 LQKENI. The CDR3 runs 15 residues. V shed 0 bases and J 6 bases; nucleotides not matched to a gene: 2.